Shown below are 19 T cell receptor beta chains from a single sample sequenced in a study of cytomegalovirus exposure and HLA in healthy donors (TCRdb year 2017). Library generation was performed with the immunoSEQ multiplex PCR assay. The multiplex PCR relied on a mix of 60 forward primers for TCR Vbeta segments and 13 reverse primers for TCR Jbeta segments. Here the immuneACCESS table is served through TCRdb, limited to in-frame sequences with V and J called. Missing clones are a known gap in these copies; in checked studies unresolved V genes cover under half, and the rest lacks a known reason. In all, the sample holds roughly 77,000 clones, and around two thirds of those were seen once. 6.9% of the sample rests with the top ten. The sample consisted of PBMCs. Receptors were obtained from a woman aged 50 to 65 in good health and CMV-seropositive.

This clone was counted a few times. The chain has TRBV6-6 and TRBJ2-5, with TRBD1 matching 7 bases. Trimming cost V 5 bases and J 5 bases; bases outside gene matches: 5. The CDR3 spans 13 residues. Germline-derived CDR1 and CDR2 are MNHNY and SVGAGI (reference sequence). The CDR3 sequence is CASSTGVGETQYF. As DNA, the CDR3 is TGTGCCAGCAGTACAGGGGTGGGGGAGACCCAGTACTTC.

The chain is built from TRBV4-1 and TRBJ2-3; the D gene is possibly TRBD1 (6 bases). V was clipped by 5 bases and J by 4 bases, with 13 bases between them. In germline, CDR1 is MGHRA, CDR2 YSYEKL. This CDR3 comprises 14 residues. In DNA form, the CDR3 reads TGCGCCAGCAGCAGTACAGGGCCACCAGATACGCAGTATTTT. Residues: CASSSTGPPDTQYF.

This chain connects TRBV7-8 to TRBJ1-6, with D unresolved. The CDR3 consists of 12 residues. CDR1 and CDR2 from the germline V gene are SGHVS and FQNEAQ. Between the trimmed V and J ends, which lost 10 bases and 7 bases, there was a span of 11 bases. CDR3 region: CATRGGNSPLHF. The CDR3 nucleotides are TGTGCCACCCGGGGAGGCAATTCACCCCTCCACTTT.

The chain carries TRBV5-1 and TRBJ1-1; D is uncertain. The CDR3 runs to 14 residues. Germline V gene sequence: CDR1 SGHRS, CDR2 YFSETQ. Trimming pared 2 bases from V and 1 base from J, leaving 9 bases between. CDR3 amino acids: CASSLGPGNTEAFF. The CDR3 bases are TGCGCCAGCAGCTTAGGTCCGGGGAACACTGAAGCTTTCTTT.

The chain joins TRBV6-1 to TRBJ1-5; the match to TRBD1 covers 8 bases. J lost 3 bases, V lost 3 bases, and 10 bases had no gene match. CDR1 MNHNS and CDR2 SASEGT come from the germline V gene. This CDR3 is built from 17 residues. As DNA, the CDR3 is TGTGCCAGCAGTGACACCAGACAGGGGAGCTTCAATCAGCCCCAGCATTTT. Protein product: CASSDTRQGSFNQPQHF.

The chain couples TRBV7-2 to TRBJ1-3, with 8 bases aligning to TRBD1. This CDR3 is 15 amino acids long. V gave up 5 bases and J gave up 3 bases; unmatched junction bases: 6. CDR1 is SGHTA, CDR2 FQGNSA, per germline. The CDR3: CASSPHRGVGNTIYF. In DNA, the CDR3 is TGTGCCAGCAGCCCTCACAGGGGGGTTGGAAACACCATATATTTT.

Notes on this clone: Other DNA sequences in the sample encode the same CDR3. V is TRBV5-6 and J is TRBJ2-1, with 8 positions matching TRBD1. V shed 0 bases, J shed 7 bases, and the junction held 0 bases outside the gene matches. The germline CDR1 and CDR2 sequences are SGHDT and YYEEEE. The CDR3 covers 13 residues. In DNA, the CDR3 is TGTGCCAGCAGCTTGGGACAGGGGAATGAGCAGTTCTTC. It yields the protein CASSLGQGNEQFF.

The chain is built from TRBV28 and TRBJ2-5; D call uncertain. CDR3 length: 14 residues. Germline CDR1 reads MDHEN; CDR2 reads SYDVKM. The V and J ends lost 5 bases and 5 bases respectively, with 15 bases between them. The CDR3 loop reads CASSQATRAETQYF. CDR3 nucleotide sequence: TGTGCCAGCAGTCAAGCGACCCGCGCGGAGACCCAGTACTTC.

This clone was detected only once. The V call is TRBV5-6, the J call TRBJ2-6, with 8 bases matching TRBD1. The germline V gene encodes CDR1 SGHDT and CDR2 YYEEEE. The CDR3 extends over 18 amino acids. V lost 0 bases, J lost 2 bases, and 7 bases stayed unmatched. The CDR3 here is CASSLGWTGFTGANVLTF. The CDR3, as DNA: TGTGCCAGCAGCTTGGGTTGGACAGGGTTCACTGGGGCCAACGTCCTGACTTTC. Based on the CDR3 plus reference TRBV5-6 and TRBJ2-6, the full variable domain is DAGVTQSPTHLIKTRGQQVTLRCSPKSGHDTVSWYQQALGQGPQFIFQYYEEEERQRGNFPDRFSGHQFPNYSSELNVNALLLGDSALYLCASSLGWTGFTGANVLTFGAGSRLTVL.

The chain recombines TRBV5-6 with TRBJ1-4, with D unresolved. The length of the CDR3 is 14 residues. Trimming pared 0 bases from V and 0 bases from J, leaving 3 bases between. CDR1 and CDR2 (germline): SGHDT, YYEEEE. As DNA, the CDR3 is TGTGCCAGCAGCTTGGTAGCAACTAATGAAAAACTGTTTTTT. Protein sequence: CASSLVATNEKLFF.

V and J are TRBV7-3 and TRBJ2-3; TRBD2 matches 8 bases. The CDR3 sequence is 16 residues long. The V and J ends lost 2 bases and 7 bases, in that order; junction bases with no gene match: 11. Germline V gene data show CDR1 as SGHTA and CDR2 as FQGTGA. The CDR3 spells CASSLQGGGGYYTQYF. CDR3 nucleotide sequence: TGTGCCAGCAGCTTACAGGGAGGCGGGGGGTATTATACGCAGTATTTT.

The chain recombines TRBV9 with TRBJ2-7, with a weak D call TRBD1 (6 bases). The CDR3 consists of 19 residues. V lost 1 base and J 0 bases, leaving 23 bases between the germline ends. Germline CDR1 reads SGDLS; CDR2 reads YYNGEE. DNA for the CDR3: TGTGCCAGCAGCGTAACCCCAGGGGACCGGGACGCCAGCTCCTACGAGCAGTACGTC. It specifies CASSVTPGDRDASSYEQYV.

The V call is TRBV12-2, the J call TRBJ2-7; TRBD1, the D gene given by the table, was not confirmed from the DNA. TRBV12-2 is labeled a pseudogene. This CDR3 comprises 14 residues. The DNA for the CDR3 is TGTGCAAGTCGCACAGGACAGGTTGAAGGTGAGCAGTACGTC. Translation: CASRTGQVEGEQYV.

CDR3: CASSGTLVTQYF. For the CDR3, the DNA is TGTGCCAGCAGCGGGACTCTCGTTACGCAGTATTTT. The chain employs TRBV7-9 and TRBJ2-3; TRBD2 might be the D (6 bases). CDR1 SEHNR and CDR2 FQNEAQ come from the germline V gene (reference sequence). The CDR3 extends over 12 amino acids. Trimming shortened V by 5 bases and J by 8 bases, and 11 bases separated the two germline ends.

This chain connects TRBV5-6 to TRBJ1-2, with D uncertain. Trimming shortened V by 0 bases and J by 6 bases, and 15 bases separated the two germline ends. The germline V gene has CDR1 SGHDT and CDR2 YYEEEE. CDR3 length: 15 amino acids. CDR3 residues: CASSLVGEANDGYTF. CDR3 DNA: TGTGCCAGCAGCTTGGTTGGGGAGGCGAACGATGGCTACACCTTC.

The chain joins TRBV5-1 to TRBJ2-5; 8 bases fit TRBD2. The ends lost 2 bases at V and 2 bases at J; junction bases unmatched: 8. Germline V lookup: CDR1 SGHRS, CDR2 YFSETQ. The CDR3 consists of 16 residues. Written as DNA, the CDR3 is TGCGCCAGCAGCTTCCAAGTAGCGGGGACGCAAGAGACCCAGTACTTC. The encoded protein is CASSFQVAGTQETQYF.

This sequence joins TRBV7-9 and TRBJ2-3; D is perhaps TRBD2 (5 bases). Germline-derived CDR1 and CDR2 are SEHNR and FQNEAQ (reference sequence). V was shortened by 1 base and J by 5 bases, with 16 bases between the two germline ends. The CDR3 is 16 residues long. Here the CDR3 DNA reads TGTGCCAGCAGCTTAGAGACATTACGGGGTGTAGATACGCAGTATTTT. Translation: CASSLETLRGVDTQYF.

The genes are TRBV5-4 and TRBJ2-1; D might be TRBD2 (6 bases). In germline, CDR1 is SGHNT, CDR2 YYREEE (reference sequence). Deletions cut 5 bases from V and 0 bases from J, with 15 bases between. This CDR3 is built from 16 residues. The CDR3 nucleotides read TGTGCCAGCAGTAAGGTCGGGGGAGACTCCTACAATGAGCAGTTCTTC. Protein product: CASSKVGGDSYNEQFF.

J is TRBJ2-7 and V is TRBV4-1; D tentatively reads TRBD1 or TRBD2 (6 bases each). V was trimmed by 3 bases and J by 6 bases, leaving 15 bases between them. CDR1 is MGHRA and CDR2 is YSYEKL in the germline V gene. The CDR3 sequence is 14 residues long. CDR3 DNA sequence: TGCGCCAGCAGCCATATCCTCGGAGGGGGCGAGCAGTACGTC. It is translated as CASSHILGGGEQYV.